This T cell receptor (beta chain) was recorded in a study of blood T cell repertoires in COVID-19. Turning to the study itself: The origin of the acute and convalescent COVID-19 samples was the United States, Italy and Spain. T cells, B-cell-depleted T cells, or PBMCs provided the cDNA or gDNA that served as material.

As originally analysed: Amplifying reference gene primers gave estimates of nucleated cell counts. Generated by immunoSEQ multiplex PCR, the TCRdb table keeps only in-frame clones and is missing some. V, J and clone size are those of that table, while D and trimming were read from the DNA. The profile shows about 59,000 clones, around 80% of them singletons. Germline CDR1 is SGHTA and CDR2 is FQGTGA. V dropped 5 bases and J dropped 8; count of bases not matched to a gene: 10. This CDR3 has 16 residues. The chain recombines TRBV7-3 with TRBJ2-1; 12 positions match TRBD2. This TCR derives from a man at least 80 years old with acute or convalescent COVID-19. Input material: peripheral blood. CDR3 sequence reads: CASSPLAGGSRDEQFF. The DNA of the CDR3 is TGTGCCAGCAGCCCTCTAGCGGGAGGGTCTAGGGATGAGCAGTTCTTC.